This passage covers 28 T cell receptor beta chains from one sample sequenced in a study of blood T cells in healthy people across ages. A second PCR of 7 to 11 cycles used a sample-barcoded 5' primer and a J-beta primer mix. TCRdb passed the 5' RACE reads through MiXCR, listing each CDR3 protein once. The data contain some 1.8 million distinct CDR3 sequences, 39% of them singletons. Sequencing used blood. The receptors originated from a human donor in good health.

In regard to this clonotype: Its ends do not fully match the called genes, so a read error is possible. The chain links TRBV6-5 to TRBJ1-2; perhaps TRBD1 as D (6 bases). The CDR3 totals 14 residues. Germline CDR1 is MNHEY and CDR2 is SVGAGI. The CDR3 coding sequence is TGTGCCGGCAGTCGGTCGGGGGCAAACGATGGCTACACCTTC. It specifies CAGSRSGANDGYTF.

CDR3 nucleotide sequence: TGCAGCGTTGGCGACAGAATGGAGTTGTACTTC. Encoded protein: CSVGDRMELYF. V is TRBV29-1 and J is TRBJ2-7; a weak D match, TRBD1 (5 bases). V was cut by 4 bases and J by 12 bases, with 16 bases left in between. CDR1 is SQVTM and CDR2 is ANQGSEA in the germline V gene. CDR3 length equals 11 residues.

The rearrangement joins TRBV4-3 to TRBJ1-2, with 10 bases fitting TRBD1. This CDR3 has 16 amino acids. CDR1 and CDR2 (germline): LGHNA, YSLEER. Losses at the gene ends were 2 bases for V and 6 bases for J; bases not matched to a gene: 9. CDR3 protein: CASSQIPGQGINGYTF. CDR3 DNA sequence: TGCGCCAGCAGCCAAATTCCGGGACAGGGGATTAATGGCTACACCTTC.

The CDR3 region has the DNA TGCGCCAGCAGCCAAGATAAGATACGCTACACCTTC. Its protein product is CASSQDKIRYTF. This chain links TRBV4-3 with TRBJ1-2; D remains unclear. The germline V and J ends were trimmed by 0 bases and 9 bases, with 8 bases remaining between them. The CDR3 loop spans 12 amino acids. Germline CDR1 LGHNA, CDR2 YSLEER.

The table lists this clonotype with a few counts. V gene TRBV10-3 combines with J gene TRBJ2-6; D perhaps matches TRBD1 (6 bases). V was clipped by 0 bases and J by 0 bases, with 9 bases between them. This CDR3 is built from 17 residues. In germline, CDR1 is ENHRY, CDR2 SYGVKD. In DNA form, the CDR3 reads TGTGCCATCAGTGAGTCTCAGGGGTCCTCTGGGGCCAACGTCCTGACTTTC. It specifies CAISESQGSSGANVLTF.

The CDR3 sequence is CASVEGASTDTQYF. For the CDR3, the DNA is TGTGCCAGCGTTGAGGGCGCCAGCACAGATACGCAGTATTTT. The V and J genes are TRBV2 and TRBJ2-3; the D gene is possibly TRBD2 (5 bases). V lost 8 bases and J lost 0, with 12 bases in between. The CDR3 consists of 14 residues. Germline V CDR1 and CDR2: SNHLY, FYNNEI.

The table lists this clonotype with a count of one. The chain joins TRBV4-1 to TRBJ2-7, with D tentatively TRBD1 or TRBD2 (5 bases each). CDR3 length equals 19 residues. V was trimmed by 1 base and J by 3 bases, leaving 25 bases between them. Per germline, CDR1 MGHRA and CDR2 YSYEKL. The CDR3, as DNA: TGCGCCAGCAGCCAAGTGCCACGGCCCCTGACAGCGGCTATCTACGAGCAGTACGTC. It codes for CASSQVPRPLTAAIYEQYV.

The chain employs TRBV7-2 and TRBJ2-7, with TRBD1 identical over 11 bases. The germline V gene has CDR1 SGHTA and CDR2 FQGNSA. The V segment lost 5 bases and the J segment 6 bases; nucleotides outside the gene matches: 6. This CDR3 region has 14 residues. CDR3 protein: CASSDRTGGFEQYF. Here the CDR3 DNA reads TGTGCCAGCAGCGACCGGACAGGGGGCTTCGAGCAGTACTTC.

This clonotype has a count of ten or more. The chain combines TRBV29-1 with TRBJ1-2, with TRBD1 as a possible D gene (5 bases). The CDR3 sequence is 12 residues long. The germline V and J ends were trimmed by 6 bases and 5 bases, with 13 bases remaining between them. From germline, CDR1 is SQVTM and CDR2 ANQGSEA. The CDR3 DNA reads TGCAGCGTGCAGGGTATTGGGTATGGCTACACCTTC. It specifies CSVQGIGYGYTF.

This sequence joins TRBV3-1 and TRBJ2-6; D is unclear. V shed 0 bases and J shed 2 bases, with 5 bases lying between them. In germline, CDR1 is LGHDT, CDR2 YNNKEL (reference sequence). The CDR3 is 15 residues long. In nucleotides, the CDR3 is TGTGCCAGCAGCCAAGACTATCCTGGGGCCAACGTCCTGACTTTC. Amino acid sequence: CASSQDYPGANVLTF.

This clonotype has more than one count but fewer than ten. The rearrangement uses TRBV6-1 and TRBJ1-2, with a weak D call TRBD1 (5 bases). Germline CDR1 is MNHNS and CDR2 is SASEGT. V lost 8 bases and J 3 bases, leaving 13 bases between the germline ends. CDR3 length: 13 amino acids. The CDR3 bases are TGTGCCAGCTGCTCTTTGGGGGACTATGGCTACACCTTC. Translation: CASCSLGDYGYTF.

This clonotype was seen more than once but under ten times. The chain couples TRBV11-2 to TRBJ1-2; 10 nucleotides match TRBD1. From germline, CDR1 is SGHAT and CDR2 FQNNGV. CDR3 length equals 15 residues. V was pared by 5 bases and J by 8 bases, with 11 bases of the junction left unmatched. CDR3 bases: TGTGCCAGCAGCCCTACGGGACAGGGGCATGCGGGCTACACCTTC. Translated, it gives CASSPTGQGHAGYTF.

Turning to this clonotype: The junction does not match germline at one end; this may be a read error. V and J are TRBV2 and TRBJ2-1; D possibly corresponds to TRBD2 (7 bases). The CDR3 is made up of 16 amino acids. Germline values: CDR1 SNHLY, CDR2 FYNNEI. CDR3 protein: CTSSERAGASYNEQFF. For the CDR3, the DNA is TGTACCAGCAGTGAGAGGGCGGGGGCTTCCTACAATGAGCAGTTCTTC.

With respect to this clonotype: A read error may account for a junction end that differs from germline. This rearrangement joins TRBV5-6 to TRBJ2-7; D ambiguous. Germline-derived CDR1 and CDR2 are SGHDT and YYEEEE. The CDR3 consists of 13 residues. The CDR3 DNA reads as TGTGCCAGTAGCTTGGCCATGGTACTCGAGCAGTACTTC. Translation gives CASSLAMVLEQYF.

The chain combines TRBV18 with TRBJ2-3; the D is unclear. Germline loops: CDR1 KGHSH, CDR2 LQKENI. This CDR3 comprises 13 residues. V was pared by 2 bases and J by 4 bases, with 7 bases between. The CDR3, as DNA: TGTGCCAGCTCACCAGCAGTTTCAGATACGCAGTATTTT. Translation gives CASSPAVSDTQYF.

The sample holds a few counts of this clonotype. The rearrangement joins TRBV6-1 to TRBJ1-2; a weak D match, TRBD1 (6 bases). CDR3 length: 14 residues. V lost 4 bases to trimming and J lost 3 bases, with 12 bases between them. The germline V gene encodes CDR1 MNHNS and CDR2 SASEGT. The CDR3: CASSASGTYYGYTF. For the CDR3, the DNA is TGTGCCAGCAGTGCTTCCGGGACATACTATGGCTACACCTTC.

This clonotype has more than one count but fewer than ten. V is TRBV7-2 and J is TRBJ2-7, with 7 bases identical to TRBD2. With V trimmed by 2 bases and J by 0 bases, 13 bases remained unmatched. CDR3 size: 18 residues. CDR1 and CDR2 (germline): SGHTA, FQGNSA. Here the CDR3 reads CASSLLAPRAGSSYEQYF. CDR3 DNA: TGTGCCAGCAGCTTACTTGCCCCCAGAGCGGGGAGCTCCTACGAGCAGTACTTC. Using reference TRBV7-2 and TRBJ2-7 for the parts outside the CDR3, the full variable domain is GAGVSQSPSNKVTEKGKDVELRCDPISGHTALYWYRQSLGQGLEFLIYFQGNSAPDKSGLPSDRFSAERTGGSVSTLTIQRTQQEDSAVYLCASSLLAPRAGSSYEQYFGPGTRLTVT.

The J gene is TRBJ1-2, the V gene TRBV2; no clear D gene. There are 13 residues in the CDR3. V was trimmed by 3 bases and J by 8 bases, leaving 13 bases between them. Looked up from germline, CDR1 is SNHLY and CDR2 is FYNNEI. Here the CDR3 DNA reads TGTGCCAGCAGTGATAAGGAATCGGAGGGCTACACCTTC. It yields the protein CASSDKESEGYTF.

V and J are TRBV20-1 and TRBJ2-5, with D unresolved. Germline lookup yields CDR1 DFQATT and CDR2 SNEGSKA (reference sequence). Trimming left V 5 bases short and J 2 bases short, with 12 bases between. The CDR3 is 13 residues long. The CDR3 region is CSAGYGSQETQYF. The CDR3 bases are TGCAGTGCTGGGTATGGGTCTCAAGAGACCCAGTACTTC.

The gene calls are TRBV20-1 and TRBJ2-5, with D perhaps assigned TRBD1 or TRBD2 (6 bases each). V was clipped by 4 bases and J by 5 bases, with 14 bases between them. This CDR3 has 13 residues. Per germline, CDR1 DFQATT and CDR2 SNEGSKA (reference sequence). The CDR3 DNA is TGCAGTGCTACCTGGGGGGCAGGGGAGACCCAGTACTTC. It translates to CSATWGAGETQYF.

This clonotype was seen a few times. This chain links TRBV7-2 with TRBJ2-7; TRBD2 might be the D (7 bases). CDR3 length equals 16 residues. Germline values: CDR1 SGHTA, CDR2 FQGNSA. Trimming took off 1 base at V and 2 bases at J, with 15 bases between the two ends. The DNA for the CDR3 is TGTGCCAGCAGCTTAGGCGCTGCGGGGGCTGCCTACGAGCAGTACTTC. Amino acid sequence: CASSLGAAGAAYEQYF.

There are many counts of this clonotype. V and J are TRBV28 and TRBJ2-7; either TRBD1 or TRBD2 may supply D (5 bases each). Germline-derived CDR1 and CDR2 are MDHEN and SYDVKM. The CDR3 runs 12 residues. The V gene lost 10 bases and the J gene lost 4 bases, with 14 bases spanning the gap. CDR3 protein: CATNTGGYEQYF. Here the CDR3 DNA reads TGTGCCACAAACACAGGCGGGTACGAGCAGTACTTC.

The V gene is TRBV28, the J gene TRBJ2-4; 9 nucleotides line up with TRBD1. TRBJ2-7 matches the DNA end more closely, so the J call is doubtful. This CDR3 spans 15 amino acids. Germline V lookup: CDR1 MDHEN, CDR2 SYDVKM. CDR3 region: CASRTGGQGLHEQYF. CDR3 nucleotide sequence: TGTGCCAGCAGGACAGGAGGACAGGGGCTACACGAGCAGTACTTC.

The chain is built from TRBV11-1 and TRBJ2-1; D ambiguous. CDR1 is SGHAT and CDR2 is FQDESV in the germline V gene (reference sequence). The CDR3 is 17 amino acids. V was cut by 1 base and J by 1 base, with 14 bases left in between. The CDR3 region is CASSLGGASLSYNEQFF. DNA of the CDR3: TGTGCCAGCAGCTTAGGAGGAGCCAGCCTATCCTACAATGAGCAGTTCTTC.

The chain combines TRBV6-5 with TRBJ2-1, with D perhaps matching TRBD1 (5 bases). The CDR3 length is 13 residues. The germline V gene encodes CDR1 MNHEY and CDR2 SVGAGI. The V gene lost 2 bases and the J gene lost 9 bases, with 11 bases spanning the gap. The CDR3 reads CASSYTRAIEQFF. The CDR3 DNA reads as TGTGCCAGCAGTTACACCAGGGCAATTGAGCAGTTCTTC.

The sample holds a few counts of this clonotype. CDR3 sequence: CASSLIITHEQYF. In nucleotides, the CDR3 is TGTGCCAGCAGCTTAATTATCACCCACGAGCAGTACTTC. The chain uses TRBV7-2 and TRBJ2-4; D is uncertain. The end of the DNA is better explained by TRBJ2-7, so the J call may be wrong. The CDR3 consists of 13 residues. Germline CDR1 is SGHTA and CDR2 is FQGNSA.

The chain couples TRBV6-2 or TRBV6-3 to TRBJ1-6; D may be TRBD1 (6 bases). The CDR3 extends over 13 amino acids. Germline V CDR1 and CDR2: MNHEY, SVGEGT. Trimming pared 5 bases from V and 9 bases from J, leaving 11 bases between. CDR3 nucleotide sequence: TGTGCCAGCAGTGCCGGGACACTTTCACCCCTCCACTTT. It yields the protein CASSAGTLSPLHF.

The genes are TRBV12-3 or TRBV12-4 and TRBJ1-2; a weak D match, TRBD1 (5 bases). CDR3 length: 15 amino acids. Trimming pared 4 bases from V and 1 base from J, leaving 13 bases between. The DNA of the CDR3 is TGTGCCAGCAGTTCCATGGGGCAATTTAACTATGGCTACACCTTC. Translation gives CASSSMGQFNYGYTF.